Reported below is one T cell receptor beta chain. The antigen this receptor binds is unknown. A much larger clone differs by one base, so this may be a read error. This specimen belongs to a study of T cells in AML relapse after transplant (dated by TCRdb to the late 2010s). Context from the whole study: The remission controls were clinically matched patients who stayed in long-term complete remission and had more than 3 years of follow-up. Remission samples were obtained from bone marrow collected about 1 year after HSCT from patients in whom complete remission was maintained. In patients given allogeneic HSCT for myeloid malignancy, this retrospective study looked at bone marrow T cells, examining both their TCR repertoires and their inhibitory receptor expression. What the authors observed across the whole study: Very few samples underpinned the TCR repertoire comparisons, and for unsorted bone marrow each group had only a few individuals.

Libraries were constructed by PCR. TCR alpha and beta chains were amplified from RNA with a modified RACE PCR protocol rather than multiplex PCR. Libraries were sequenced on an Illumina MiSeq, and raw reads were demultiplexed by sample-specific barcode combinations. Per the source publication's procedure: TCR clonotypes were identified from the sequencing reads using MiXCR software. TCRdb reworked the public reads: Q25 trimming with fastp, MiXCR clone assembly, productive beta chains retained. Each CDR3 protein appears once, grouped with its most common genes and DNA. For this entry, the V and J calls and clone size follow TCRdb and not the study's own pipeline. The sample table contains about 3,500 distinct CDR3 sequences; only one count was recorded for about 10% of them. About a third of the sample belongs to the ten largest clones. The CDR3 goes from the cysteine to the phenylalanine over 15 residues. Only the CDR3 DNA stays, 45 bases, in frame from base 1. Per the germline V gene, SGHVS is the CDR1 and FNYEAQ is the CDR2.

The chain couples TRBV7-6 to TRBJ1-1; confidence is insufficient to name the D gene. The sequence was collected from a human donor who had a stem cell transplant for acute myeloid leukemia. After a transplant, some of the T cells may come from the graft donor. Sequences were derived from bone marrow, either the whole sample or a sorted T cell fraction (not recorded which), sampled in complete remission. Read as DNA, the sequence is TGTGCCTGCAGCTTAGGTGCAGATCAGAACACTGAAGCTTTCTTT. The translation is CACSLGADQNTEAFF.